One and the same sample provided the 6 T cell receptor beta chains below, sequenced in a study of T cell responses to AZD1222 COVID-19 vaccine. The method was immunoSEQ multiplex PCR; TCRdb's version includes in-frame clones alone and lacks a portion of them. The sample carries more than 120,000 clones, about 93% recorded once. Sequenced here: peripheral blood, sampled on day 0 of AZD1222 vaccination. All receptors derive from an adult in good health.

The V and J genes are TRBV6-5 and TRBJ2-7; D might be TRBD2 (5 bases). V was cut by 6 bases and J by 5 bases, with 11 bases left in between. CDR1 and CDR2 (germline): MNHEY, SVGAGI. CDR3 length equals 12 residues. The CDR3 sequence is CASSSGLDEQYF. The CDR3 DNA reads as TGTGCCAGCAGCTCCGGACTCGACGAGCAGTACTTC.

CDR3 coding DNA: TGTGCCAGCAGCGTAGGAGCGGGAGGGCCCGGGGAGCTGTTTTTT. Translating gives CASSVGAGGPGELFF. This chain joins TRBV9 and TRBJ2-2; 10 positions match TRBD2. From germline, CDR1 is SGDLS and CDR2 YYNGEE. The CDR3 consists of 15 residues. The J segment lost 6 bases and the V segment lost 0 bases, leaving 2 bases of the junction unmatched.

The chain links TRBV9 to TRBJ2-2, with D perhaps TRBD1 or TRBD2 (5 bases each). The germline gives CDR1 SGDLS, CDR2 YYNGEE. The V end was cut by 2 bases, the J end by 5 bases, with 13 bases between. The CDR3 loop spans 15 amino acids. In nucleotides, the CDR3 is TGTGCCAGCAGCGTGATGGGGGTAGTGACCGGGGAGCTGTTTTTT. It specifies CASSVMGVVTGELFF.

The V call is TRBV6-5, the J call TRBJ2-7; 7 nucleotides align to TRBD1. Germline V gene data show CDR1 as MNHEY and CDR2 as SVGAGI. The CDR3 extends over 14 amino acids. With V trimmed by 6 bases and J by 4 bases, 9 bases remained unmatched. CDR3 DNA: TGTGCCAGCAGGCCCCGGGACAGCTGGTACGAGCAGTACTTC. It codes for CASRPRDSWYEQYF.

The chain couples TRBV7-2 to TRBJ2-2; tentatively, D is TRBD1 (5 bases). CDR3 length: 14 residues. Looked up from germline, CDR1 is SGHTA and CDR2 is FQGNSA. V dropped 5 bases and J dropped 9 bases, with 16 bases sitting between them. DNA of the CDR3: TGTGCCAGCAGCGAGGAGCCAGGGTTTAGGGAGCTGTTTTTT. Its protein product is CASSEEPGFRELFF.

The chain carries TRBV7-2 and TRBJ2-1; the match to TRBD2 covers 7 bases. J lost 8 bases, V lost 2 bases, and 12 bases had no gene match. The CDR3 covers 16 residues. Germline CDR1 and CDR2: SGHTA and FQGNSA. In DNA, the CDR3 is TGTGCCAGCAGCTTAACACGGAGGGAGGGCCGCCATGAGCAGTTCTTC. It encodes CASSLTRREGRHEQFF.